This TCR beta chain was obtained from a study of identical twins. Overall study findings and caveats: Findings depended on cross-sectional statistics rather than tracking the same donors.

Each CDR3 protein is one row after TCRdb ran MiXCR on the 5' RACE reads. The table has roughly 720,000 distinct CDR3 sequences, approximately 18% seen once. This clonotype was counted between two and nine times. What it binds is unknown. With 2 bases removed from V and 0 bases from J, the gap between germline ends came to 9 bases. Germline assignment: CDR1 SGHRS and CDR2 YFSETQ. The CDR3 extends over 14 amino acids. The sample was also linked to a second study, of T cells expressing NK-cell markers. This second study says: Sorted CD3+CD56+NKG2C+, CD3+CD56+NKG2C- and CD3+CD56-NKG2C+ T cells provided the TCR beta repertoires.

The sequencing sample was made of PBMCs. The sequence came from a woman aged 18-29 years in good health. The chain carries TRBV5-1 and TRBJ2-7, with D perhaps given as TRBD1 or TRBD2 (5 bases each). In nucleotides, the CDR3 is TGCGCCAGCAGCTTATCCGGGACCTCCTACGAGCAGTACTTC. It encodes CASSLSGTSYEQYF. Combining the CDR3 with reference TRBV5-1 and TRBJ2-7 gives the whole variable domain KAGVTQTPRYLIKTRGQQVTLSCSPISGHRSVSWYQQTPGQGLQFLFEYFSETQRNKGNFPGRFSGRQFSNSRSEMNVSTLELGDSALYLCASSLSGTSYEQYFGPGTRLTVT.